This is a list of T cell receptor beta chains from one sample in a study of blood T cell repertoires in COVID-19. The protocol was immunoSEQ multiplex PCR, while the TCRdb copy is restricted to in-frame clones and leaves out a portion. In the table there are tens of thousands of clones, more than 75% of which are singletons. The sample was peripheral blood. The source of these receptors is a man aged 60-69 years with acute or convalescent COVID-19. Both conserved end residues are part of each CDR3. The order of the fields is D gene, clone size, V gene, J gene, CDR3 protein, CDR3 DNA. The D gene is left open where the match is weak. Clone size, where shown, is once, few, many, or a class for clones that have expanded.

d_call: .; clone_size: .; v_call: TRBV5-1; j_call: TRBJ2-5; cdr3_aa: CASSPGQSAVETQYF; cdr3_nt: TGCGCCAGCAGCCCCGGACAGTCGGCCGTAGAGACCCAGTACTTC
d_call: .; clone_size: .; v_call: TRBV19; j_call: TRBJ1-1; cdr3_aa: CASKATGGAFF; cdr3_nt: TGTGCCAGTAAAGCAACCGGGGGAGCTTTCTTT
d_call: .; clone_size: .; v_call: TRBV6-5; j_call: TRBJ2-5; cdr3_aa: CASRPLGGGGETQYF; cdr3_nt: TGTGCCAGCCGCCCCCTGGGGGGGGGCGGGGAGACCCAGTACTTC
d_call: TRBD1; clone_size: .; v_call: TRBV7-2; j_call: TRBJ1-4; cdr3_aa: CASSYTGQKTEKLFF; cdr3_nt: TGTGCCAGCAGCTATACGGGACAGAAGACCGAAAAACTGTTTTTT
d_call: .; clone_size: few; v_call: TRBV2; j_call: TRBJ1-4; cdr3_aa: CASRGGDFQKLFF; cdr3_nt: TGTGCCAGCAGAGGGGGGGACTTTCAAAAACTGTTTTTT
d_call: .; clone_size: .; v_call: TRBV28; j_call: TRBJ1-2; cdr3_aa: CATSEGGYTF; cdr3_nt: TGTGCCACCTCGGAGGGTGGCTACACCTTC
d_call: TRBD2; clone_size: .; v_call: TRBV6-5; j_call: TRBJ2-3; cdr3_aa: CASSRGGRGDTQYF; cdr3_nt: TGTGCCAGCAGTCGGGGGGGCCGAGGAGATACGCAGTATTTT
d_call: .; clone_size: few; v_call: TRBV7-2; j_call: TRBJ1-5; cdr3_aa: CASSLAGQGNQPQHF; cdr3_nt: TGTGCCAGCAGCTTAGCGGGACAAGGCAATCAGCCCCAGCATTTT
d_call: .; clone_size: .; v_call: TRBV6-1; j_call: TRBJ2-1; cdr3_aa: CAITRGNEQFF; cdr3_nt: TGTGCCATAACCCGAGGCAATGAGCAGTTCTTC
d_call: .; clone_size: .; v_call: TRBV2; j_call: TRBJ2-1; cdr3_aa: CASRSSSSYNEQFF; cdr3_nt: TGTGCCAGCAGATCAAGTAGCTCCTACAATGAGCAGTTCTTC